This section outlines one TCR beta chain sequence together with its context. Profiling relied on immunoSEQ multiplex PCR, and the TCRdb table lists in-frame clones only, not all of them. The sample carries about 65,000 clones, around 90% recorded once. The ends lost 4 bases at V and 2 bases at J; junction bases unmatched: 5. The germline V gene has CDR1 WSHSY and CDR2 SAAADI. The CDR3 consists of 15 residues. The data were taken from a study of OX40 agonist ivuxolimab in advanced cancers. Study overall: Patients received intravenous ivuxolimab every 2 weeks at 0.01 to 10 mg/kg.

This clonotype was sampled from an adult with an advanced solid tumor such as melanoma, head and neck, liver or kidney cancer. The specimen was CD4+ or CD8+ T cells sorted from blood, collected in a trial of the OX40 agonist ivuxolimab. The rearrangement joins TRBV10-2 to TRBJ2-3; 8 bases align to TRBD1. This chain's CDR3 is CASSGTGHPTDTQYF. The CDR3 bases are TGCGCCAGCAGTGGGACAGGGCATCCCACAGATACGCAGTATTTT.